These 11 T cell receptor beta chains were sequenced from one sample in a study of cytomegalovirus exposure and HLA in healthy donors (dated by TCRdb to about 2017). The library relied on the immunoSEQ multiplex PCR assay. The multiplex PCR relied on a mix of 60 forward primers for TCR Vbeta segments and 13 reverse primers for TCR Jbeta segments. TCRdb limited this immuneACCESS table to in-frame rearrangements with V and J called. A share of clones is missing; checked studies link under half to unresolved V genes, and the rest is unexplained. The sample contains around 36,000 clones, 80% to 90% of them found a single time. Jointly, the top ten make up 10% to 12% of the sample. The sequencing sample was made of PBMCs. These receptors were taken from a woman aged 40-49 years in good health and CMV-seropositive.

This chain connects TRBV7-3 to TRBJ1-3, with D hard to call. Germline V CDR1 and CDR2: SGHTA, FQGTGA. The V end lost 5 bases, the J end lost 0 bases, and 11 bases lay between the germline ends. This CDR3 has 15 residues. This chain's CDR3 is CASSLAGSSGNTIYF. The CDR3 DNA is TGTGCCAGCAGCCTGGCGGGGAGCTCTGGAAACACCATATATTTT.

DNA of the CDR3: TGCGCCAGCAGCTTGGAACTACAGGGAAATAATTCACCCCTCCACTTT. Amino acids: CASSLELQGNNSPLHF. The chain carries TRBV5-1 and TRBJ1-6; D is perhaps TRBD1 (6 bases). Germline V gene sequence: CDR1 SGHRS, CDR2 YFSETQ. CDR3 length: 16 amino acids. The germline V and J ends were trimmed by 0 bases and 5 bases, with 12 bases remaining between them.

This chain uses TRBV2 with TRBJ2-2, with 7 bases that match TRBD1. The CDR3 extends over 15 amino acids. V dropped 5 bases and J dropped 6; count of bases not matched to a gene: 9. Germline V CDR1 and CDR2: SNHLY, FYNNEI. The CDR3 DNA is TGTGCCAGCAGTTTCAAACAGGGGACCCCCGGGGAGCTGTTTTTT. It specifies CASSFKQGTPGELFF. The full variable domain, its missing parts supplied by reference TRBV2 and TRBJ2-2, is EPEVTQTPSHQVTQMGQEVILRCVPISNHLYFYWYRQILGQKVEFLVSFYNNEISEKSEIFDDQFSVERPDGSNFTLKIRSTKLEDSAMYFCASSFKQGTPGELFFGEGSRLTVL.

The V call is TRBV19, the J call TRBJ1-5; 8 bases are a match to TRBD1. CDR3 size: 18 residues. V was clipped by 3 bases and J by 4 bases; unmatched bases: 14. CDR1 and CDR2 from the germline V gene are LNHDA and SQIVND (reference sequence). The CDR3 DNA reads TGTGCCAGTAGTATCCAGATCTCCGGGACAGGAACGAATCAGCCCCAGCATTTT. Amino acid sequence: CASSIQISGTGTNQPQHF.

The sample holds a few counts of this clone. The chain has TRBV4-1 and TRBJ2-3; possible D gene TRBD2, 5 bases. V lost 4 bases to trimming and J lost 2 bases, with 16 bases between them. CDR1 and CDR2 (germline): MGHRA, YSYEKL. The CDR3 length is 16 residues. DNA of the CDR3: TGCGCCAGCAGCCGAGTTCAGGCGGGCATCACAGATACGCAGTATTTT. This encodes CASSRVQAGITDTQYF.

The chain employs TRBV7-9 and TRBJ1-2; 8 nucleotides match TRBD1. Trimming removed 5 bases from V and 3 bases from J; junction bases left unmatched: 5. This CDR3 comprises 14 residues. CDR1 is SEHNR and CDR2 is FQNEAQ in the germline V gene (reference sequence). This CDR3 is CASSRQGRDYGYTF. CDR3 DNA sequence: TGTGCCAGCAGCCGACAGGGGAGGGACTATGGCTACACCTTC. Full variable domain (outside the CDR3, taken from reference TRBV7-9 and TRBJ1-2): DTGVSQNPRHKITKRGQNVTFRCDPISEHNRLYWYRQTLGQGPEFLTYFQNEAQLEKSRLLSDRFSAERPKGSFSTLEIQRTEQGDSAMYLCASSRQGRDYGYTFGSGTRLTVV.

DNA for the CDR3: TGTGCCACCAGCAGTGCTTCTCCCGGGTATGGCTACACCTTC. Encoded protein: CATSSASPGYGYTF. This chain joins TRBV15 and TRBJ1-2; D call uncertain. Germline V gives CDR1 LNHNV, CDR2 YYDKDF (reference sequence). V lost 3 bases to trimming and J lost 5 bases, with 13 bases between them. There are 14 residues in the CDR3.

The rearrangement joins TRBV10-1 to TRBJ2-1; a possible D gene is TRBD2 (6 bases). Germline CDR1 reads WNHNN; CDR2 reads SYGVQD (reference sequence). The V end lost 5 bases, the J end lost 0 bases, and 17 bases lay between the germline ends. This CDR3 has 17 amino acids. The DNA for the CDR3 is TGCGCCAGCAGTCCCCGCGGAGGGACCAGCTCCTACAATGAGCAGTTCTTC. Translation: CASSPRGGTSSYNEQFF.

DNA for the CDR3: TGCGCCAGCAGCTTGGATGGGGGGGGCTCAGATACGCAGTATTTT. Its protein product is CASSLDGGGSDTQYF. J is TRBJ2-3 and V is TRBV5-1, with a tentative D call TRBD2 (7 bases). The CDR3 loop spans 15 amino acids. The V end lost 0 bases, the J end lost 4 bases, and 12 bases lay between the germline ends. Germline values: CDR1 SGHRS, CDR2 YFSETQ.

A few counts support this clone. This chain links TRBV11-3 with TRBJ2-7; 8 nucleotides agree with TRBD2. Germline CDR1 reads SGHNT; CDR2 reads YENEEA. This CDR3 spans 17 amino acids. The J segment lost 0 bases and the V segment lost 2 bases, leaving 9 bases of the junction unmatched. The CDR3 here is CASSLPLQRGNSYEQYF. The CDR3 nucleotides are TGTGCCAGCAGCTTACCTTTGCAGCGGGGGAACTCCTACGAGCAGTACTTC.

Details on this clone: A junction end diverges from the germline sequence, so it may reflect a read error. The sample has other DNA sequences that encode this CDR3 too. The genes are TRBV7-7 and TRBJ2-3; possibly TRBD2 for D (7 bases). CDR1 is SSHAT, CDR2 FNYEAQ, per germline (reference sequence). The CDR3 covers 13 residues. The CDR3 DNA sequence: TGTGCCAGCAGCCCCGGGGGGCCAGATACACAGTATTTT. Residues: CASSPGGPDTQYF.